One and the same sample provided the 15 T cell receptor beta chains below, sequenced in a study of T cells expressing NK-cell markers. TCRdb re-called the 5' RACE reads; one entry per CDR3 protein, DNA not given. In all, the sample yields some 410,000 distinct CDR3 sequences. The sample consisted of blood T cells: a sorted CD56 or NKG2C T cell subset, CD4+ or CD8+ T cells, or bulk PBMC T cells (not recorded which). The source is a woman aged 18-70 years in good health.

The chain recombines TRBV29-1 with TRBJ2-3; TCRdb returns TRBD2, unconfirmable since there is no DNA. Germline CDR1 reads SQVTM; CDR2 reads ANQGSEA. This CDR3 has 16 residues. Here the CDR3 reads CSVGGFGRAGTDTQYF.

The chain couples TRBV20-1 to TRBJ2-1; TCRdb lists TRBD1, though no DNA is available to test this call. CDR3 length: 16 amino acids. Per the germline V gene, CDR1 is DFQATT and CDR2 is SNEGSKA (reference sequence). CDR3 loop: CSARDRLRLDIPEQFF.

This chain links TRBV20-1 with TRBJ2-1; no DNA is available, so the TRBD2 call from TCRdb remains unchecked. The germline gives CDR1 DFQATT, CDR2 SNEGSKA (reference sequence). The CDR3 totals 15 residues. CDR3 in amino acids: CSATKTSGSYNEQFF.

This chain links TRBV3-1 with TRBJ2-7. This CDR3 comprises 12 residues. Germline assignment: CDR1 LGHDT and CDR2 YNNKEL (reference sequence). CDR3 region: CASRKGPYEQYF.

This rearrangement joins TRBV6-5 to TRBJ2-1. CDR3 length: 12 amino acids. Germline lookup yields CDR1 MNHEY and CDR2 SVGAGI. The CDR3: CASRDPYNEQFF.

This sequence joins TRBV14 and TRBJ2-3. Germline CDR1 is SGHDN and CDR2 is FVKESK. This CDR3 contains 16 residues. The CDR3 reads CASSQVLRPMGDTQYF.

The chain has TRBV5-1 and TRBJ2-2. This CDR3 contains 15 residues. From germline, CDR1 is SGHRS and CDR2 YFSETQ. Here the CDR3 reads CASSLELASTGELFF. Full variable domain (rest looked up from reference TRBV5-1 and TRBJ2-2): KAGVTQTPRYLIKTRGQQVTLSCSPISGHRSVSWYQQTPGQGLQFLFEYFSETQRNKGNFPGRFSGRQFSNSRSEMNVSTLELGDSALYLCASSLELASTGELFFGEGSRLTVL.

The chain links TRBV7-6 to TRBJ2-1; TCRdb outputs TRBD2, but without DNA this stays unchecked. Germline V gene lookup returns CDR1 SGHVS and CDR2 FNYEAQ. This CDR3 is 15 amino acids long. CDR3 residues: CASSSLGLADNEQFF.

The rearrangement links TRBV20-1 to TRBJ2-3. The CDR3 is 14 amino acids. Germline CDR1 reads DFQATT; CDR2 reads SNEGSKA (reference sequence). The CDR3 spells CSASDPLYTDTQYF.

This chain joins TRBV28 and TRBJ1-1; TCRdb names TRBD1, which stays unverified in the absence of DNA. The CDR3 totals 15 residues. Germline V gene sequence: CDR1 MDHEN, CDR2 SYDVKM. CDR3 sequence: CASTLLGGQVAEAFF. Combining the CDR3 with reference TRBV28 and TRBJ1-1 gives the whole variable domain DVKVTQSSRYLVKRTGEKVFLECVQDMDHENMFWYRQDPGLGLRLIYFSYDVKMKEKGDIPEGYSVSREKKERFSLILESASTNQTSMYLCASTLLGGQVAEAFFGQGTRLTVV.

The chain combines TRBV29-1 with TRBJ2-1; TCRdb calls TRBD2, which cannot be checked without DNA. Germline CDR1 SQVTM, CDR2 ANQGSEA. This CDR3 has 11 residues. This CDR3 is CSVSSGNEQFF.

J is TRBJ2-7 and V is TRBV11-2; checking the TCRdb D call of TRBD2 is not possible without DNA. The CDR3 runs to 18 residues. Germline V CDR1 and CDR2: SGHAT, FQNNGV. This chain's CDR3 is CASSLDGGRALSSYEQYF.

V usage is TRBV21-1 and J usage is TRBJ2-7; TCRdb names TRBD1, which stays unverified in the absence of DNA. TRBV21-1 is deemed a pseudogene. The CDR3 sequence is 15 residues long. The CDR3 region is CASSKVGDRTYEQYF.

The chain uses TRBV29-1 and TRBJ2-7; there is no DNA to check the TCRdb D call of TRBD2. The germline V gene encodes CDR1 SQVTM and CDR2 ANQGSEA. The CDR3 totals 13 residues. This CDR3 is CSVGGGRLDEQYF.

The chain recombines TRBV20-1 with TRBJ1-5; TCRdb's D gene call, TRBD1, goes unchecked for lack of DNA. Germline values: CDR1 DFQATT, CDR2 SNEGSKA (reference sequence). CDR3 length equals 17 residues. CDR3 region: CSATRPYPLCSNQPQHF.